The 3 T cell receptor beta chains below all came from one sample that was sequenced in a study of blood T cell repertoires in COVID-19. The repertoire was sequenced with immunoSEQ multiplex PCR; TCRdb's copy has only in-frame clones and lacks some. The table has approximately 170,000 clones, approximately 89% seen once. The sequenced sample was PBMCs or T cells enriched from blood (not recorded which). The receptors shown here come from a woman under 30 who had recovered from COVID-19.

CDR3 loop: CASSQDRTSTYNEQFF. The DNA of the CDR3 is TGTGCCAGCAGCCAAGATAGAACTTCTACCTACAATGAGCAGTTCTTC. The V and J genes are TRBV14 and TRBJ2-1; D is unresolved. V was cut by 0 bases and J by 2 bases, with 11 bases left in between. CDR1 is SGHDN and CDR2 is FVKESK in the germline V gene. The CDR3 totals 16 residues.

CDR3 nucleotides: TGTGCCAGCAGCTCTAGCGGAACTAGCACAGATACGCAGTATTTT. Translating gives CASSSSGTSTDTQYF. This chain joins TRBV7-9 and TRBJ2-3; 7 positions agree with TRBD2. Trimming cost V 4 bases and J 0 bases; bases outside gene matches: 4. The CDR3 totals 15 residues. The germline V gene encodes CDR1 SEHNR and CDR2 FQNEAQ (reference sequence).

This clone was detected once. V usage is TRBV18 and J usage is TRBJ1-3, with 8 bases lining up with TRBD1. V trimming: 6 bases; J trimming: 0 bases; junction bases outside the gene matches: 1. The germline V gene encodes CDR1 KGHSH and CDR2 LQKENI. CDR3 length: 14 residues. In DNA form, the CDR3 reads TGTGCCAGCTCGGGACAGGCCTCTGGAAACACCATATATTTT. Residues: CASSGQASGNTIYF.